This TCR beta chain appears in the sequencing data of a study of PD-L1 blockade in urothelial cancer (dated by TCRdb to 2017 to 2019). For the study in its entirety: All patients started therapy around 2014 and received atezolizumab 1,200 mg intravenously every 3 weeks. Whole exome sequencing and RNA sequencing of pretreatment tumors were performed alongside TCR sequencing in the same patients. Blood samples gave a median of about 150,000 T cells and some 83,000 unique TCRs, with a median clonality of 0.080. Pretreatment tumor samples and matched peripheral blood, collected serially before and after atezolizumab treatment, underwent TCR sequencing. About 85% of the roughly 29 patients were identified as males with urothelial cancer of bladder origin, and a prior smoking history was reported by 18 of 29 patients. The study, an exploratory multi-omic analysis, examined somatic, immune and clinical correlates of response to PD-L1 blockade with atezolizumab in urothelial cancer. Durable clinical benefit was defined as progression-free survival longer than 6 months, and TCR features were also tested against progression-free and overall survival. Blood samples were analyzed at two time points: 3 weeks after treatment start (second dose) and 6 weeks after treatment start. Twenty-nine patients had pretreatment blood TCR-seq, approximately 24 had at least one posttreatment blood collection, and approximately 24 had tumor TCR-seq. Roughly 10 patients reached durable clinical benefit, while some 21 patients did not. An ECOG performance status of 0 or 1 was recorded for the patients, and 0 to 3 prior chemotherapy regimens had been received by the patients. Summary of the overall study and its limitations: Because the sample size was small (n of about 27) and many exploratory analyses were performed, the results are intended to be hypothesis-generating. Greater expansion of tumor-associated TCR clones in peripheral blood 3 weeks after the start of treatment was observed in patients with durable benefit (n of about 20, p = 0.022). A pretreatment peripheral blood TCR clonality below the median was linked to improved progression-free and overall survival.

The label giving this sample's time point can be read as: peripheral blood 6 weeks after treatment start. The cohort comprised 25 to 35 patients with locally advanced or metastatic urothelial carcinoma treated at Memorial Sloan Kettering on a trial protocol. Peripheral blood mononuclear cells were collected pretreatment and during treatment, with between 1 and 8 total time points per patient. The Qiagen DNeasy Blood extraction kit was used to purify genomic DNA from total PBMCs and tumor samples. PBMCs were collected pretreatment and during treatment and were isolated and stored as previously described. To estimate absolute template abundance from read counts, synthetic TCR analog templates were spiked into each PCR. The immunoSEQ assay used bias-controlled V and J gene primers to amplify TCRbeta CDR3 regions from genomic DNA. Sequencing of rearranged TCRbeta segments was done at approximately 20X coverage. The source study handled its data this way. Clustering was used to correct sequencing errors, and CDR3s were annotated against IMGT to assign V, D and J genes. Downstream analyses used only productive TCRbeta rearrangements, leaving out any out-of-frame or stop-codon sequences. Clonality was computed as one minus Shannon entropy normalized by the log of the number of unique productive sequences. Fisher's exact test with Benjamini-Hochberg correction, using a cutoff of adjusted p below 0.01, was how clones that differed between time points or between blood and tumor were identified. TCRdb's version of the immuneACCESS table is confined to in-frame rearrangements and falls short of the full clone set. An unresolved V gene accounts for under half of the shortfall where checked; the remainder is of unknown origin. The V and J calls and the clone size are those of that table, but D and trimming were determined from the DNA. The sample contains about 120,000 clones, around 89% of them found a single time. In total, the top ten clones hold approximately 1.7% of the sample.

In the case of this clone: What antigen it recognizes has not been identified. No quality values exist for individual bases; no much larger clone is one base distant.

The sequences come from PBMCs, collected around atezolizumab (anti-PD-L1) treatment. The source is a man in his fifties or sixties with urothelial cancer.

CDR3 sequence: CASSLSGIDEQFF. The nucleotides read TGTGCCAGCAGCTTGTCGGGGATCGATGAGCAGTTCTTC. Recombination linked TRBV5-4 to TRBJ2-1; TRBD2 might be the D gene, on 5 matching bases. V is cut by 1 base and J by 8 bases, and the space between the germline ends is 10 bases. CDR3 length: 13 amino acids, cysteine to phenylalanine. The sequence is cut down to CDR3 DNA, 39 bases in frame from base 1. Reading the germline V gene (reference sequence) gives CDR1 SGHNT and CDR2 YYREEE.